This TCR beta chain derives from a study of T cell changes during pregnancy in multiple sclerosis. Germline CDR1 is SGHVS and CDR2 is FNYEAQ. The CDR3 is 18 amino acids. With 5 bases clipped from V and 4 bases from J, the junction kept 13 bases outside the gene matches. TCRdb keeps only in-frame clones here, not all; method: immunoSEQ multiplex PCR. Among around 42,000 clones listed, about 90% were seen once. This receptor was taken from a female donor in good health, enrolled as a control in a pregnancy study. Sequences were derived from CD4+ T cells from peripheral blood mononuclear cells, sampled in the second trimester of pregnancy. J is TRBJ2-7 and V is TRBV7-6, with 14 bases lining up with TRBD2. The CDR3 loop is CASSLPGAGTSGSYEQYF. The CDR3 DNA reads as TGTGCCAGCAGCCTCCCGGGGGCCGGGACTAGCGGGAGTTACGAGCAGTACTTC. Full variable domain (rest looked up from reference TRBV7-6 and TRBJ2-7): GAGVSQSPRYKVTKRGQDVALRCDPISGHVSLYWYRQALGQGPEFLTYFNYEAQQDKSGLPNDRFSAERPEGSISTLTIQRTEQRDSAMYRCASSLPGAGTSGSYEQYFGPGTRLTVT.